The 32 T cell receptor beta chains below come from one sample, sequenced in a study of shared clonotypes between healthy human individuals. Sequenced by immunoSEQ multiplex PCR; TCRdb stores in-frame clones only, minus some. This table has more than 850,000 clones, around 78% appearing once. Material for sequencing was memory CD4+ T cells from PBMCs. The subset denotes: CD45RA-negative fraction. The receptors were sampled from a man younger than 35 in good health. Some clones in this sample may be carry-over from other donors' samples.

This chain connects TRBV4-3 to TRBJ2-1; D is perhaps TRBD1 (6 bases). This CDR3 region has 16 residues. CDR1 LGHNA and CDR2 YSLEER come from the germline V gene. The V end lost 2 bases, the J end lost 4 bases, and 15 bases lay between the germline ends. CDR3 nucleotides: TGCGCCAGCAGCCAAAGCCCCAGGGGTGAATACAATGAGCAGTTCTTC. Residues: CASSQSPRGEYNEQFF.

This clone came up once. V and J are TRBV10-2 and TRBJ2-5; 7 nucleotides agree with TRBD2. CDR1 is WSHSY, CDR2 SAAADI, per germline. The V gene end was trimmed by 8 bases and the J gene end by 7 bases; junction bases not matched to a gene: 13. The length of the CDR3 is 14 residues. The CDR3 loop is CASSGLADGGTQYF. CDR3 DNA: TGCGCCAGCTCGGGGCTAGCGGACGGGGGGACCCAGTACTTC.

The chain recombines TRBV28 with TRBJ1-1; 11 bases align to TRBD1. This CDR3 spans 15 amino acids. The trim removed 2 bases at V and 5 bases at J, leaving 4 bases unmatched. The V gene's germline CDR1 is MDHEN and CDR2 SYDVKM. The CDR3 DNA sequence: TGTGCCAGCAGTTTACCCGGACAGGGGGCGACTGAAGCTTTCTTT. This gives the protein CASSLPGQGATEAFF.

The chain joins TRBV19 to TRBJ2-5; 8 nucleotides line up with TRBD1. Germline CDR1 LNHDA, CDR2 SQIVND (reference sequence). This CDR3 is 15 amino acids long. Trimming cost V 4 bases and J 5 bases; bases outside gene matches: 9. Written as DNA, the CDR3 is TGTGCCAGTAGTACTGGACAGGGTACTGGGGAGACCCAGTACTTC. Protein: CASSTGQGTGETQYF.

This clone was seen once. The chain is built from TRBV30 and TRBJ2-5; D is unclear. V was cut by 5 bases and J by 5 bases, with 15 bases left in between. Germline values: CDR1 GTSNPN, CDR2 SVGIG (reference sequence). This CDR3 comprises 13 residues. Written as DNA, the CDR3 is TGTGCCTGGGAACCGGGCCCCAGGGAGACCCAGTACTTC. Protein product: CAWEPGPRETQYF.

The chain recombines TRBV15 with TRBJ2-1; D is unresolved. The CDR3 extends over 14 amino acids. Germline values: CDR1 LNHNV, CDR2 YYDKDF (reference sequence). V lost 1 base, J lost 6 bases, and 10 bases lay in between. CDR3 DNA sequence: TGTGCCACCAGCAGAGTAAAGGGCCCCAATGAGCAGTTCTTC. It specifies CATSRVKGPNEQFF.

The chain recombines TRBV5-1 with TRBJ2-1; tentatively, D is TRBD1 (5 bases). This CDR3 comprises 14 residues. Trimming removed 4 bases from V and 3 bases from J, with 11 bases in between. The V gene's germline CDR1 is SGHRS and CDR2 YFSETQ. The CDR3 region is CASSTARVYNEQFF. Here the CDR3 DNA reads TGCGCCAGCAGCACGGCCAGGGTCTACAATGAGCAGTTCTTC.

V usage is TRBV5-1 and J usage is TRBJ1-1; a weak D match, TRBD1 (5 bases). V shed 4 bases and J shed 3 bases, with 13 bases lying between them. CDR1 and CDR2 (germline): SGHRS, YFSETQ. The CDR3 covers 14 residues. The CDR3 region is CASSRTQTDTEAFF. CDR3 DNA sequence: TGCGCCAGCAGCAGGACCCAGACAGACACTGAAGCTTTCTTT.

This chain connects TRBV2 to TRBJ1-4, with a possible D match to TRBD1 (5 bases). Germline loops: CDR1 SNHLY, CDR2 FYNNEI. The CDR3 is 13 residues long. The V end was cut by 7 bases, the J end by 4 bases, with 10 bases between. The CDR3 protein is CASNRDGNEKLFF. CDR3 DNA: TGTGCCAGCAACCGGGACGGTAATGAAAAACTGTTTTTT.

This rearrangement joins TRBV5-1 to TRBJ2-3; D uncertain. Trimming cost V 0 bases and J 2 bases, with 10 bases left between them. Germline values: CDR1 SGHRS, CDR2 YFSETQ. The CDR3 runs to 15 residues. This CDR3 reads CASSLGSSNTDTQYF. The CDR3 DNA reads TGCGCCAGCAGCTTGGGGTCTTCCAACACAGATACGCAGTATTTT.

V gene TRBV5-1 combines with J gene TRBJ1-4, with 7 bases matching TRBD1. The V segment lost 2 bases and the J segment 7 bases; nucleotides outside the gene matches: 5. The length of the CDR3 is 14 residues. CDR1 is SGHRS, CDR2 YFSETQ, per germline. The CDR3 region has the DNA TGCGCCAGCAGCTTAGACAGGGTGGGTGAAAAACTGTTTTTT. As protein: CASSLDRVGEKLFF.

This clone was seen a handful of times. The V and J genes are TRBV2 and TRBJ1-5; D unclear. This CDR3 spans 15 amino acids. V gave up 5 bases and J gave up 3 bases, with 14 bases separating them. CDR1 is SNHLY, CDR2 FYNNEI, per germline. CDR3 sequence reads: CASSPTGNTNQPQHF. In DNA form, the CDR3 reads TGTGCCAGCAGTCCAACGGGCAATACCAATCAGCCCCAGCATTTT. The variable domain in full, completed from reference TRBV2 and TRBJ1-5, reads EPEVTQTPSHQVTQMGQEVILRCVPISNHLYFYWYRQILGQKVEFLVSFYNNEISEKSEIFDDQFSVERPDGSNFTLKIRSTKLEDSAMYFCASSPTGNTNQPQHFGDGTRLSIL.

V usage is TRBV14 and J usage is TRBJ2-7, with 7 bases matching TRBD1. The CDR3 runs to 16 residues. Germline assignment: CDR1 SGHDN and CDR2 FVKESK. The J segment lost 1 base and the V segment lost 4 bases, leaving 10 bases of the junction unmatched. CDR3 in amino acids: CASSRWTGTESYEQYF. In DNA form, the CDR3 reads TGTGCCAGCAGCCGTTGGACCGGGACAGAATCCTACGAGCAGTACTTC.

V gene TRBV7-3 combines with J gene TRBJ2-3; 9 positions agree with TRBD2. Germline V gene sequence: CDR1 SGHTA, CDR2 FQGTGA. Trimming cost V 3 bases and J 9 bases; bases outside gene matches: 1. The CDR3 is made up of 12 amino acids. CDR3 nucleotide sequence: TGTGCCAGCAGCTTGGGGACTAGCACGCAGTATTTT. The encoded protein is CASSLGTSTQYF.

The chain uses TRBV10-3 and TRBJ1-1; D unresolved. V shed 5 bases and J shed 0 bases, with 10 bases lying between them. Looked up from germline, CDR1 is ENHRY and CDR2 is SYGVKD. This CDR3 spans 14 amino acids. CDR3 loop: CAISPRPLNTEAFF. For the CDR3, the DNA is TGTGCCATCAGTCCCCGGCCACTGAACACTGAAGCTTTCTTT.

This sequence joins TRBV28 and TRBJ2-1; TRBD1 or TRBD2 may be the D gene (6 bases each). The CDR3 spans 14 residues. Germline CDR1 MDHEN, CDR2 SYDVKM. Trimming took off 2 bases at V and 9 bases at J, with 14 bases between the two ends. CDR3 sequence reads: CASSLGGGKGEQFF. The DNA for the CDR3 is TGTGCCAGCAGTTTAGGAGGGGGTAAAGGTGAGCAGTTCTTC.

The chain joins TRBV2 to TRBJ1-5, with D unclear. V lost 11 bases, J lost 6 bases, and 11 bases lay in between. The germline CDR1 and CDR2 sequences are SNHLY and FYNNEI. The CDR3 spans 11 residues. Here the CDR3 reads CASPRAQPQHF. CDR3 in DNA: TGTGCCTCCCCCCGGGCTCAGCCCCAGCATTTT. Variable domain in full (rest from reference TRBV2 and TRBJ1-5): EPEVTQTPSHQVTQMGQEVILRCVPISNHLYFYWYRQILGQKVEFLVSFYNNEISEKSEIFDDQFSVERPDGSNFTLKIRSTKLEDSAMYFCASPRAQPQHFGDGTRLSIL.

The J gene is TRBJ2-3, the V gene TRBV7-9; no reliable D call. CDR3 length: 16 residues. V lost 0 bases, J lost 2 bases, and 12 bases lay in between. CDR1 is SEHNR, CDR2 FQNEAQ, per germline (reference sequence). DNA of the CDR3: TGTGCCAGCAGCTTAGCGCCCCCAGGATACACAGATACGCAGTATTTT. Translating it yields CASSLAPPGYTDTQYF.

The V and J genes are TRBV19 and TRBJ2-1; D is possibly TRBD1 or TRBD2 (6 bases each). The CDR3 runs to 14 residues. Per the germline V gene, CDR1 is LNHDA and CDR2 is SQIVND (reference sequence). This CDR3 reads CAYSGTQAGNEQFF. CDR3 in DNA: TGTGCGTACTCCGGGACACAAGCGGGCAATGAGCAGTTCTTC. The full variable domain, rest sourced from reference TRBV19 and TRBJ2-1, is DGGITQSPKYLFRKEGQNVTLSCEQNLNHDAMYWYRQDPGQGLRLIYYSQIVNDFQKGDIAEGYSVSREKKESFPLTVTSAQKNPTAFYLCAYSGTQAGNEQFFGPGTRLTVL.

Note on this clone: This same CDR3 is encoded by further DNA sequences in the sample. The chain employs TRBV11-2 and TRBJ2-1, with 10 bases matching TRBD1. The CDR3 spans 13 residues. In germline, CDR1 is SGHAT, CDR2 FQNNGV. J gave up 8 bases and V 3 bases, and 1 base lay outside the gene matches. The CDR3 sequence: CASSLDRGDEQFF. Here the CDR3 DNA reads TGTGCCAGCAGCTTGGACAGGGGGGATGAGCAGTTCTTC.

The rearrangement links TRBV5-1 to TRBJ2-3; D tentatively fits TRBD1 or TRBD2 (5 bases each). There are 15 residues in the CDR3. Germline values: CDR1 SGHRS, CDR2 YFSETQ. The germline V and J ends were trimmed by 1 base and 2 bases, with 11 bases remaining between them. This CDR3 is CASSLSTGLTDTQYF. CDR3 sequence (DNA): TGCGCCAGCAGCTTGTCCACAGGACTCACAGATACGCAGTATTTT.

Notes on this clone: The identical CDR3 is also encoded by other nucleotide sequences in the sample. The gene calls are TRBV7-9 and TRBJ2-7, with a weak D call TRBD1 (5 bases). The CDR3 consists of 14 residues. Germline loops: CDR1 SEHNR, CDR2 FQNEAQ (reference sequence). Trimming left V 1 base short and J 0 bases short, with 7 bases between. CDR3 residues: CASSLGGVSYEQYF. The CDR3 DNA reads TGTGCCAGCAGCTTAGGGGGCGTCTCCTACGAGCAGTACTTC.

The gene calls are TRBV20-1 and TRBJ1-2; 9 positions agree with TRBD1. After removal of 6 bases from V and 13 bases from J, the junction contained 9 bases not matched to a gene. CDR1 is DFQATT and CDR2 is SNEGSKA in the germline V gene (reference sequence). There are 11 residues in the CDR3. CDR3 region: CSADPDRGFTF. CDR3 nucleotides: TGCAGTGCAGACCCCGACAGGGGGTTCACCTTC.

The chain joins TRBV10-1 to TRBJ2-5; D could derive from TRBD1 or TRBD2 (5 bases each). Germline loops: CDR1 WNHNN, CDR2 SYGVQD (reference sequence). V lost 2 bases and J lost 4, with 11 bases in between. The CDR3 extends over 14 amino acids. CDR3 DNA sequence: TGCGCCAGCAGTGAGCTTCCAGGGACAGAGACCCAGTACTTC. Translated: CASSELPGTETQYF.

The rearrangement links TRBV28 to TRBJ2-7; no firm D call. Looked up from germline, CDR1 is MDHEN and CDR2 is SYDVKM. The V end was cut by 7 bases, the J end by 2 bases, with 9 bases between. This CDR3 is 12 amino acids long. CDR3 sequence reads: CASTFGPYEQYF. The CDR3 nucleotides are TGTGCCAGCACCTTTGGACCCTACGAGCAGTACTTC.

The V gene is TRBV7-8, the J gene TRBJ1-1, with D unclear. Trimming cost V 5 bases and J 0 bases, with 10 bases left between them. The CDR3 contains 14 residues. From germline, CDR1 is SGHVS and CDR2 FQNEAQ. For the CDR3, the DNA is TGTGCCAGCAGCCGAAGGGTTCTGAACACTGAAGCTTTCTTT. This gives the protein CASSRRVLNTEAFF. The full variable domain, completed using reference TRBV7-8 and TRBJ1-1, is GAGVSQSPRYKVAKRGQDVALRCDPISGHVSLFWYQQALGQGPEFLTYFQNEAQLDKSGLPSDRFFAERPEGSVSTLKIQRTQQEDSAVYLCASSRRVLNTEAFFGQGTRLTVV.

J is TRBJ1-5 and V is TRBV30, with D perhaps TRBD1 (5 bases). Germline CDR1 is GTSNPN and CDR2 is SVGIG (reference sequence). This CDR3 is built from 16 residues. Trimming shortened V by 4 bases and J by 7 bases, and 23 bases separated the two germline ends. The CDR3 here is CAWKGRAGSGHQPQHF. CDR3 coding DNA: TGTGCCTGGAAGGGCAGGGCGGGAAGTGGGCACCAGCCCCAGCATTTT. The full variable domain, completed using reference TRBV30 and TRBJ1-5, is SQTIHQWPATLVQPVGSPLSLECTVEGTSNPNLYWYRQAAGRGLQLLFYSVGIGQISSEVPQNLSASRPQDRQFILSSKKLLLSDSGFYLCAWKGRAGSGHQPQHFGDGTRLSIL.

The genes are TRBV12-5 and TRBJ1-5; no clear D. Germline V gives CDR1 LGHNT, CDR2 FRNRAP. This CDR3 spans 12 amino acids. Trimming pared 7 bases from V and 4 bases from J, leaving 8 bases between. The CDR3 DNA sequence: TGTGCTAGTGCCAAAGGTAATCAGCCCCAGCATTTT. Its protein is CASAKGNQPQHF.

The chain uses TRBV2 and TRBJ1-2, with 9 bases fitting TRBD1. CDR3 length equals 14 residues. Trimming took 6 bases from V and 4 from J; bases not matched to a gene: 6. Germline V lookup: CDR1 SNHLY, CDR2 FYNNEI. In nucleotides, the CDR3 is TGTGCCAGCAGAGTGTGGGACAGGGCCTATGGCTACACCTTC. Translation gives CASRVWDRAYGYTF.

The rearrangement links TRBV2 to TRBJ1-5; 9 bases fit TRBD1. Germline-derived CDR1 and CDR2 are SNHLY and FYNNEI. The trim removed 5 bases at V and 4 bases at J, leaving 6 bases unmatched. The CDR3 totals 15 residues. The CDR3 DNA reads as TGTGCCAGCAGTTGGGACAGGGAGGGGAATCAGCCCCAGCATTTT. Amino acids: CASSWDREGNQPQHF.

The chain has TRBV7-6 and TRBJ2-1, with D hard to call. Germline V lookup: CDR1 SGHVS, CDR2 FNYEAQ. The CDR3 length is 12 residues. Trimming pared 5 bases from V and 8 bases from J, leaving 10 bases between. CDR3 protein: CASSPSRHEQFF. The CDR3 nucleotides read TGTGCCAGCAGCCCTTCGAGGCATGAGCAGTTCTTC.

This clone has only a few counts. V gene TRBV30 combines with J gene TRBJ2-3, with 7 bases identical to TRBD2. V shed 5 bases, J shed 2 bases, and the junction held 7 bases outside the gene matches. This CDR3 comprises 14 residues. Per the germline V gene, CDR1 is GTSNPN and CDR2 is SVGIG (reference sequence). CDR3 residues: CAWVAGTNTDTQYF. CDR3 DNA: TGTGCCTGGGTAGCGGGTACCAACACAGATACGCAGTATTTT.